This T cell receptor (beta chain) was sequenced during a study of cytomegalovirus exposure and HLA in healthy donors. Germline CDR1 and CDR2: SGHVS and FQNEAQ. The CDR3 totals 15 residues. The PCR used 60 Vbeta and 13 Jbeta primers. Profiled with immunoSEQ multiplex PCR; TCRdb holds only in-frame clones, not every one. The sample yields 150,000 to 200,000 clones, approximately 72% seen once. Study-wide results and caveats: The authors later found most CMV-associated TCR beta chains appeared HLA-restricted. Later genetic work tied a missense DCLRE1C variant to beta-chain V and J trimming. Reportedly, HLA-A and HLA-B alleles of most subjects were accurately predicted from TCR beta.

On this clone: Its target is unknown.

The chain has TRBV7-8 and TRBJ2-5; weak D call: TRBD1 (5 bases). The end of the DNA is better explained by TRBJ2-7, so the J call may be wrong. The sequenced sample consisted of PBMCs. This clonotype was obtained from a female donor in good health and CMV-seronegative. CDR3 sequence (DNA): TGTGCCAGCAGCTTAGGGAACAGGTCCCCCTCCGAGCAGTACTTC. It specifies CASSLGNRSPSEQYF.